The present TCR beta chain was sequenced within a study of T cell responses to AZD1222 COVID-19 vaccine. Findings and caveats of the study: No repertoire was sampled before or during the peak T cell response, only after it. Seropositive AZD1222 recipients at baseline numbered only five or six.

With regard to this clone: Its antigen is unidentified.

This CDR3 spans 15 amino acids. The germline CDR1 and CDR2 sequences are SGHTA and FQGNSA. V lost 1 base and J 7 bases, leaving 16 bases between the germline ends. Only in-frame clones appear in the TCRdb table, and some are missing; sequencing was by immunoSEQ multiplex PCR. The table includes 200,000 to 250,000 clones, approximately 94% detected once. The rearrangement uses TRBV7-2 and TRBJ1-2; TRBD1 might be the D (6 bases). The starting material was peripheral blood, obtained 28 days after the second dose of the MenACWY control vaccine. This clonotype was sampled from an adult who received the MenACWY meningococcal vaccine as a control. DNA for the CDR3: TGTGCCAGCAGCTTAGATTGGGGGCGCGGGAGTGGCTACACCTTC. As protein: CASSLDWGRGSGYTF.